The 18 T cell receptor beta chains listed next were all sequenced from one sample in a study of blood T cell repertoires in COVID-19. TCRdb's copy holds only in-frame clones and misses some; the assay was immunoSEQ multiplex PCR. Of roughly 190,000 clones detected, around nine tenths appear once; the ten largest clones hold 0.53%. Sequencing was done on a sample of peripheral blood. The source is a man aged 45 to 65 with acute or convalescent COVID-19.

V and J are TRBV30 and TRBJ2-1, with TRBD2 matching over 10 bases. V was clipped by 4 bases and J by 4 bases; unmatched bases: 4. This CDR3 is 14 amino acids long. From germline, CDR1 is GTSNPN and CDR2 SVGIG (reference sequence). CDR3 amino acids: CAWTSGSIYNEQFF. For the CDR3, the DNA is TGTGCCTGGACTAGCGGGAGTATTTACAATGAGCAGTTCTTC.

The chain uses TRBV6-5 and TRBJ1-2; TRBD1 agrees at 7 bases. V shed 6 bases and J 4 bases; nucleotides not matched to a gene: 8. Looked up from germline, CDR1 is MNHEY and CDR2 is SVGAGI. This CDR3 has 14 residues. CDR3 loop: CASRTTGQSYGYTF. CDR3 coding DNA: TGTGCCAGCAGAACAACGGGACAGAGCTATGGCTACACCTTC.

This rearrangement joins TRBV6-5 to TRBJ1-1; 8 bases are shared with TRBD1. The CDR3 loop spans 12 amino acids. Looked up from germline, CDR1 is MNHEY and CDR2 is SVGAGI. The V segment lost 11 bases and the J segment 4 bases; nucleotides outside the gene matches: 6. The CDR3 DNA is TGTGCCGCGGGGCAGGGGGCCACTGAAGCTTTCTTT. Its translation: CAAGQGATEAFF.

On this clone: An end of the junction does not agree with germline; a read error may underlie this. The V call is TRBV7-7, the J call TRBJ2-5; 9 nucleotides line up with TRBD2. CDR3 size: 15 residues. Looked up from germline, CDR1 is SSHAT and CDR2 is FNYEAQ (reference sequence). DNA of the CDR3: TGTGCTAGCAGCTTGGGTAGCGGGGGTCAAGAGACCCAGTACTTC. It specifies CASSLGSGGQETQYF. Full variable domain (remainder filled in from reference TRBV7-7 and TRBJ2-5): GAGVSQSPRYKVTKRGQDVTLRCDPISSHATLYWYQQALGQGPEFLTYFNYEAQPDKSGLPSDRFSAERPEGSISTLTIQRTEQRDSAMYRCASSLGSGGQETQYFGPGTRLLVL.

The J gene is TRBJ1-3, the V gene TRBV6-1, with D perhaps TRBD1 (5 bases). CDR1 is MNHNS, CDR2 SASEGT, per germline. CDR3 length equals 14 residues. The V end lost 2 bases, the J end lost 4 bases, and 9 bases lay between the germline ends. The CDR3 region is CASSEPGLGNTIYF. In nucleotides, the CDR3 is TGTGCCAGCAGTGAACCGGGACTCGGAAACACCATATATTTT.

The chain uses TRBV3-1 (or the pseudogene TRBV3-2) and TRBJ1-5; TRBD1 agrees at 8 bases. Germline-derived CDR1 and CDR2 are LGHDT and YNNKEL (reference sequence). This CDR3 contains 13 residues. J gave up 7 bases and V 3 bases, and 2 bases lay outside the gene matches. CDR3 loop: CASSQDRVQPQHF. The CDR3, as DNA: TGTGCCAGCAGCCAGGACAGGGTGCAGCCCCAGCATTTT.

The chain uses TRBV4-1 and TRBJ1-2, with D maybe TRBD1 (6 bases). Germline V gene lookup returns CDR1 MGHRA and CDR2 YSYEKL. V gave up 4 bases and J gave up 5 bases, with 17 bases separating them. The CDR3 runs 15 residues. The CDR3 loop reads CASSLPSTGEYGYTF. CDR3 DNA: TGCGCCAGCAGCCTGCCTTCGACAGGTGAATATGGCTACACCTTC.

This clone has more than one count but fewer than ten. The chain joins TRBV9 to TRBJ2-2; 9 bases fit TRBD1. The CDR3 has 15 residues. Trimming took 5 bases from V and 6 from J; bases not matched to a gene: 8. CDR1 is SGDLS, CDR2 YYNGEE, per germline. This chain's CDR3 is CASSFGQGNSGELFF. DNA for the CDR3: TGTGCCAGCAGTTTTGGACAGGGGAATTCCGGGGAGCTGTTTTTT.

The rearrangement links TRBV27 to TRBJ1-6, with a possible D match to TRBD1 (5 bases). CDR1 and CDR2 (germline): MNHEY, SMNVEV (reference sequence). CDR3 length: 16 residues. Trimming took 6 bases from V and 5 from J, leaving 17 bases between them. As DNA, the CDR3 is TGTGCCAGCAGAGAATCCGGGACTACTGATAATTCACCCCTCCACTTT. This encodes CASRESGTTDNSPLHF.

The chain recombines TRBV28 with TRBJ1-1; D not certain. The CDR3 consists of 14 residues. V gave up 6 bases and J gave up 0 bases, with 11 bases separating them. CDR1 is MDHEN and CDR2 is SYDVKM in the germline V gene. CDR3 region: CASSHHVVNTEAFF. The CDR3 nucleotides read TGTGCCAGCAGCCACCATGTAGTGAACACTGAAGCTTTCTTT.

V is TRBV5-1 and J is TRBJ2-7; 12 bases line up with TRBD2. The germline gives CDR1 SGHRS, CDR2 YFSETQ. V was clipped by 4 bases and J by 5 bases; unmatched bases: 7. There are 15 residues in the CDR3. Here the CDR3 DNA reads TGCGCCAGCAGCATACTGACTAGCGGGAGAAACGAGCAGTACTTC. This gives the protein CASSILTSGRNEQYF.

J is TRBJ2-1 and V is TRBV19, with TRBD1 matching over 7 bases. The germline V gene has CDR1 LNHDA and CDR2 SQIVND (reference sequence). This CDR3 region has 15 residues. The V segment lost 4 bases and the J segment 12 bases; nucleotides outside the gene matches: 15. Here the CDR3 DNA reads TGTGCCAGTAGTACCCGGGACAGAGACCCGTTTGGGCAGTTCTTC. Its protein is CASSTRDRDPFGQFF.

V and J are TRBV9 and TRBJ1-2, with 10 bases lining up with TRBD1. Germline V gene lookup returns CDR1 SGDLS and CDR2 YYNGEE. The length of the CDR3 is 14 residues. V lost 2 bases to trimming and J lost 5 bases; unmatched junction nucleotides: 3. The CDR3 DNA reads TGTGCCAGCAGCGTCGACAGGGGGCCATATGGCTACACCTTC. It codes for CASSVDRGPYGYTF.

This rearrangement joins TRBV4-2 to TRBJ1-1; 7 bases are a match to TRBD1. This CDR3 is built from 14 residues. V was pared by 0 bases and J by 6 bases, with 4 bases of the junction left unmatched. The germline V gene has CDR1 LGHNA and CDR2 YNFKEQ. The CDR3 nucleotides read TGTGCCAGCAGCCAAGATCTGGGACAGTCTGAAGCTTTCTTT. This encodes CASSQDLGQSEAFF.

The V and J genes are TRBV4-1 and TRBJ2-7, with a possible D match to TRBD2 (6 bases). Germline CDR1 MGHRA, CDR2 YSYEKL. V gave up 2 bases and J gave up 6 bases, with 14 bases separating them. The CDR3 is 14 residues long. CDR3 sequence (DNA): TGCGCCAGCAGCCAAAGGGACTCCGTCGGCGAGCAGTACTTC. This codes for CASSQRDSVGEQYF.

The chain recombines TRBV5-1 with TRBJ2-1; 10 positions agree with TRBD2. The V gene's germline CDR1 is SGHRS and CDR2 YFSETQ. The CDR3 has 16 amino acids. J was trimmed by 4 bases and V by 5 bases; bases with no gene match: 9. The CDR3 sequence: CASRPYLAGAYNEQFF. The CDR3 bases are TGCGCCAGCAGACCTTACCTAGCGGGGGCTTACAATGAGCAGTTCTTC.

Remarks on this clone: The identical CDR3 is also encoded by other nucleotide sequences in the sample. This chain connects TRBV29-1 to TRBJ1-1; 8 bases map to TRBD1. This CDR3 region has 12 residues. Unmatched junction bases numbered 1, after V lost 6 bases and J lost 1 base. Germline CDR1 reads SQVTM; CDR2 reads ANQGSEA. The CDR3 protein is CSVGQGNTEAFF. CDR3 in DNA: TGCAGCGTCGGACAGGGGAACACTGAAGCTTTCTTT.

The J gene is TRBJ1-1, the V gene TRBV27; 7 positions match TRBD1. Unmatched junction bases numbered 8, after V lost 6 bases and J lost 4 bases. Per germline, CDR1 MNHEY and CDR2 SMNVEV (reference sequence). The CDR3 loop spans 14 amino acids. This CDR3 is CASSTTAGGTEAFF. CDR3 DNA: TGTGCCAGCAGCACGACGGCAGGGGGCACTGAAGCTTTCTTT.